This record looks at one T cell receptor beta chain sequence and its context. The germline V gene has CDR1 LGHNA and CDR2 YSLEER. After removal of 0 bases from V and 5 bases from J, the junction contained 6 bases not matched to a gene. There are 15 residues in the CDR3. Random hexamers were used to reverse transcribe roughly 0.5 to 1 ug of RNA. TCRdb reprocessed the immunoSEQ multiplex PCR reads with MiXCR, giving one entry per CDR3 protein. Among around 200,000 distinct CDR3 sequences, more than 90% were seen once, and the ten largest hold 0.098%. This specimen belongs to a study of CD8 T cells in Susac syndrome. Turning to the study itself: The sequenced Susac syndrome patients comprised roughly 6 with active disease and about eight in remission.

Material: CD4+ T cells from PBMCs. The gene calls are TRBV4-3 and TRBJ2-5, with 7 nucleotides matching TRBD1. This receptor was identified in a human donor with Susac syndrome. The CDR3 loop is CASSQDEGAGETQYF. The CDR3 nucleotides are TGCGCCAGCAGCCAAGATGAGGGGGCGGGTGAGACCCAGTACTTC.